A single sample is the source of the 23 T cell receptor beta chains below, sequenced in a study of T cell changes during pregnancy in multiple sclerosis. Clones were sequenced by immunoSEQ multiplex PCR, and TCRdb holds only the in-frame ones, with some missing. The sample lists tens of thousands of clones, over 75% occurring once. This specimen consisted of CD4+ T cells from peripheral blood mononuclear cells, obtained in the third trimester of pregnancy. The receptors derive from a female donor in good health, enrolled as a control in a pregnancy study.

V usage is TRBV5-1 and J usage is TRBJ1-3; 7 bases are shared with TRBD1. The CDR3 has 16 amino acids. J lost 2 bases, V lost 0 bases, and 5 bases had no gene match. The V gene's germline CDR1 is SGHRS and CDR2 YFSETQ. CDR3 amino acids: CASSLEGTATGNTIYF. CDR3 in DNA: TGCGCCAGCAGCTTGGAGGGGACAGCTACTGGAAACACCATATATTTT.

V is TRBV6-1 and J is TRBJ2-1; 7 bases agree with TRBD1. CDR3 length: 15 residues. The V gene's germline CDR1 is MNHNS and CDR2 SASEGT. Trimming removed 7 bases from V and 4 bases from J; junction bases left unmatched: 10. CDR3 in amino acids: CASISPGQSYNEQFF. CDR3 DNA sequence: TGTGCCAGCATTTCACCGGGACAGTCATACAATGAGCAGTTCTTC.

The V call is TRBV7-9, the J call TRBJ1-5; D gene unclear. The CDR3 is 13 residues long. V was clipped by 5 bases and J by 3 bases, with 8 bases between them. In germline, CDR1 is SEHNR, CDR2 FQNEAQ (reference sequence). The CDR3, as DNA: TGTGCCAGCAGCCGCGGAGACAATCAGCCCCAGCATTTT. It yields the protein CASSRGDNQPQHF.

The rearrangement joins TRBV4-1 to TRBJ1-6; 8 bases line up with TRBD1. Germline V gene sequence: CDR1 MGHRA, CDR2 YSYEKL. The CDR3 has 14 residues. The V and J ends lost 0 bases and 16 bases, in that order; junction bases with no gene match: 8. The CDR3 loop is CASSQDSQGVKLHF. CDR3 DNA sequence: TGCGCCAGCAGCCAAGACTCACAGGGGGTAAAACTCCACTTT.

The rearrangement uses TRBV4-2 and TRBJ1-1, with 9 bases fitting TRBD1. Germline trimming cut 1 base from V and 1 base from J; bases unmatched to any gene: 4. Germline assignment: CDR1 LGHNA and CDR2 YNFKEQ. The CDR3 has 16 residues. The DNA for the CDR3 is TGTGCCAGCAGCCAAGGGACAGGGGCCGGGAACACTGAAGCTTTCTTT. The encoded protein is CASSQGTGAGNTEAFF.

The CDR3 sequence: CASSFNSPRGNTIYF. DNA of the CDR3: TGTGCCAGCAGCTTTAACTCTCCACGTGGAAACACCATATATTTT. V and J are TRBV5-4 and TRBJ1-3; D unresolved. Trimming shortened V by 2 bases and J by 3 bases, and 12 bases separated the two germline ends. The CDR3 runs to 15 residues. Germline V lookup: CDR1 SGHNT, CDR2 YYREEE (reference sequence).

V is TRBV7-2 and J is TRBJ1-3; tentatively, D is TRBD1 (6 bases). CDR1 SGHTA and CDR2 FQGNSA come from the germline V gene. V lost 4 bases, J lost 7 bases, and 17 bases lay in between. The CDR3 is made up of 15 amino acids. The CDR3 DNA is TGTGCCAGCAGCTCGCTCGGACAGAGCTCTAACACCATATATTTT. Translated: CASSSLGQSSNTIYF.

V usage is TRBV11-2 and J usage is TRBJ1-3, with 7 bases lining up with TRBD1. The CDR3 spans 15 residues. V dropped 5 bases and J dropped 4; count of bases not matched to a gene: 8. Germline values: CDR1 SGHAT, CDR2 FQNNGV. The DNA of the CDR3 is TGTGCCAGCAGCCCTATACTAGGGGGCGGAAACACCATATATTTT. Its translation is CASSPILGGGNTIYF.

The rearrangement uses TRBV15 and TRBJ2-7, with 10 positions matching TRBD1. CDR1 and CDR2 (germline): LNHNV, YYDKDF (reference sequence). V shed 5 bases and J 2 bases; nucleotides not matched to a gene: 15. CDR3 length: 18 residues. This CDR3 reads CATSPSGTGDPFTYEQYF. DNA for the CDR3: TGTGCCACCAGCCCCTCCGGGACAGGGGACCCTTTCACCTACGAGCAGTACTTC.

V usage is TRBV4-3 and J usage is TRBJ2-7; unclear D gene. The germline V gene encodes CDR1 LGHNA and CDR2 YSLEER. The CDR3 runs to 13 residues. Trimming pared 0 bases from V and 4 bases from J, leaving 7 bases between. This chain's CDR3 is CASSQEAQYEQYF. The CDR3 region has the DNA TGCGCCAGCAGCCAAGAGGCACAATACGAGCAGTACTTC.

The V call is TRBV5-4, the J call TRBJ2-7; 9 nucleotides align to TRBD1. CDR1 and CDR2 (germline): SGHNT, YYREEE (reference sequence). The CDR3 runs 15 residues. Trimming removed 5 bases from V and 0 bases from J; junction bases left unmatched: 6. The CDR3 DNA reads TGTGCCAGCAGTCATCGGGACAGGGCCTCCTACGAGCAGTACTTC. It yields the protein CASSHRDRASYEQYF.

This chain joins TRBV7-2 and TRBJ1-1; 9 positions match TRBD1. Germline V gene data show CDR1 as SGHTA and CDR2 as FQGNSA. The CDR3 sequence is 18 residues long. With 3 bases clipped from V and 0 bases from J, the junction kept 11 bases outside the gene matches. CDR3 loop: CASSFGPLTGGMNTEAFF. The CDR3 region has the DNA TGTGCCAGCAGCTTTGGTCCACTGACAGGGGGGATGAACACTGAAGCTTTCTTT.

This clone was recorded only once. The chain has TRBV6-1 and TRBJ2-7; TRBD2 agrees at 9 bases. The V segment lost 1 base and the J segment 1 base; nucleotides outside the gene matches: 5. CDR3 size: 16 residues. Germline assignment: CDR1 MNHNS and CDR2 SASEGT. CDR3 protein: CASSEGLAGSSYEQYF. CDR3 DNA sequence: TGTGCCAGCAGTGAAGGTCTAGCGGGGAGTTCCTACGAGCAGTACTTC.

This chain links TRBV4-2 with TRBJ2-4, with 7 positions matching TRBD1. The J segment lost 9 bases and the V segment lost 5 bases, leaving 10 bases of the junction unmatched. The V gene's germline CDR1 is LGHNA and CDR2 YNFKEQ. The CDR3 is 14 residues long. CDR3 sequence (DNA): TGTGCCAGCAGCGCACAGGGGCCTGGTGGCATTCAGTACTTC. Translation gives CASSAQGPGGIQYF.

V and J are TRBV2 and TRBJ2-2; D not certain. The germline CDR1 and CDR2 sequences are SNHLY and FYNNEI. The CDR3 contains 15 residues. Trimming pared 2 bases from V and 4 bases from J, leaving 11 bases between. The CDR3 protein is CASSESRSGTGELFF. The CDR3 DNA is TGTGCCAGCAGTGAATCGCGTTCGGGCACCGGGGAGCTGTTTTTT.

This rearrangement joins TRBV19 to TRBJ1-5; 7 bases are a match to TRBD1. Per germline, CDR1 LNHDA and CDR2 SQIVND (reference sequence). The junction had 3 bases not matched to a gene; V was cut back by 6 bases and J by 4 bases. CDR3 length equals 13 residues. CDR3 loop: CASRAQGNQPQHF. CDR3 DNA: TGTGCCAGTAGGGCACAGGGGAATCAGCCCCAGCATTTT. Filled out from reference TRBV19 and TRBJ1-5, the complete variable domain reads DGGITQSPKYLFRKEGQNVTLSCEQNLNHDAMYWYRQDPGQGLRLIYYSQIVNDFQKGDIAEGYSVSREKKESFPLTVTSAQKNPTAFYLCASRAQGNQPQHFGDGTRLSIL.

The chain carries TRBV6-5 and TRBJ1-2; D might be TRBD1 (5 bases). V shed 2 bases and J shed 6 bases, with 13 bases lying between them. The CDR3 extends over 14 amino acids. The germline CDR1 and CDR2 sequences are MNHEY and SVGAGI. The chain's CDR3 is CASSYLGGPDGYTF. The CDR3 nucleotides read TGTGCCAGCAGTTACCTGGGGGGACCCGATGGCTACACCTTC.

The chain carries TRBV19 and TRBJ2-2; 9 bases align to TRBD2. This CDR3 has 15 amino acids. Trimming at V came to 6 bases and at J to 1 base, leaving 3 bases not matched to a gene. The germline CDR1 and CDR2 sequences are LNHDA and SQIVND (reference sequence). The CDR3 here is CASRRLAENTGELFF. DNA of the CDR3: TGTGCCAGTAGACGACTAGCGGAGAACACCGGGGAGCTGTTTTTT. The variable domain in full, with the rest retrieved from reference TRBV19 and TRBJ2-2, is DGGITQSPKYLFRKEGQNVTLSCEQNLNHDAMYWYRQDPGQGLRLIYYSQIVNDFQKGDIAEGYSVSREKKESFPLTVTSAQKNPTAFYLCASRRLAENTGELFFGEGSRLTVL.

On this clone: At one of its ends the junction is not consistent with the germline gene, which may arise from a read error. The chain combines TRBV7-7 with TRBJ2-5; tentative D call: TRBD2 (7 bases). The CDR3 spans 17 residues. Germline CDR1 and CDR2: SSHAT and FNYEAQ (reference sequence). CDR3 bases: TGTGCTAGCAGCTCCCTCAGAGTGGGGGGGCTTAGTGAGACCCAGTACTTC. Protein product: CASSSLRVGGLSETQYF.

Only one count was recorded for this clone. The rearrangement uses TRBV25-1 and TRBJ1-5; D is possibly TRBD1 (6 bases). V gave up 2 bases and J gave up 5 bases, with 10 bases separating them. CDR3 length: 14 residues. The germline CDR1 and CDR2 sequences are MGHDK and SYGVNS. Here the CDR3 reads CASSEAGAHQPQHF. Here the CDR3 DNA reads TGTGCCAGCAGTGAAGCGGGGGCACATCAGCCCCAGCATTTT.

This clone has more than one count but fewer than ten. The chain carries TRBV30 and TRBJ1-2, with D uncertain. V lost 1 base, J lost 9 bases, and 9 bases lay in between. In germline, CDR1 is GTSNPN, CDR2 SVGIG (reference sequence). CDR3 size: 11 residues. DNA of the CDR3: TGTGCCTGGAGTGAGAAGCTGAGCTACACCTTC. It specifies CAWSEKLSYTF. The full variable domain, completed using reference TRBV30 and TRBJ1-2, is SQTIHQWPATLVQPVGSPLSLECTVEGTSNPNLYWYRQAAGRGLQLLFYSVGIGQISSEVPQNLSASRPQDRQFILSSKKLLLSDSGFYLCAWSEKLSYTFGSGTRLTVV.

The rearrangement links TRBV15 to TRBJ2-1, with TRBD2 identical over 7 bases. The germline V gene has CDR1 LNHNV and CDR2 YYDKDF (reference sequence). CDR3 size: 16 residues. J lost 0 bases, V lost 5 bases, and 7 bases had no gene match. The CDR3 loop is CATSGGDGHSYNEQFF. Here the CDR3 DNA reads TGTGCCACCAGCGGGGGGGACGGTCACTCCTACAATGAGCAGTTCTTC.

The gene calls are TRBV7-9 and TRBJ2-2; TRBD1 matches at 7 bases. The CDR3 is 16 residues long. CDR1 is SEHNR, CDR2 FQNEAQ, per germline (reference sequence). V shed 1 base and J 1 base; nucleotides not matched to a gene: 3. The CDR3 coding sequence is TGTGCCAGCAGCTTAGTGACAGGGAGGAACACCGGGGAGCTGTTTTTT. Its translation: CASSLVTGRNTGELFF.